A single sample is the source of the 15 T cell receptor beta chains below, sequenced in a study of blood T cell repertoires in COVID-19. Sequencing was performed with immunoSEQ multiplex PCR; in TCRdb, only in-frame clones are kept and a portion is missing. Counted here are about 440,000 clones, approximately 88% occurring once; the ten biggest clones make up 10% to 15%. Sequencing used peripheral blood. The receptors come from a woman aged 45-65 years with COVID-19, enrolled during active disease.

The rearrangement links TRBV5-1 to TRBJ1-1; perhaps TRBD1 as D (5 bases). Germline V gene lookup returns CDR1 SGHRS and CDR2 YFSETQ. This CDR3 region has 13 residues. Trimming stripped 4 bases from V and 7 bases from J, with 14 bases between. CDR3 coding DNA: TGCGCCAGCAGCAGTCCAGGGCAGGATGAAGCTTTCTTT. Translating it yields CASSSPGQDEAFF.

On this clone itself: The junction and the germline gene differ at one end; a read error may be behind it. This rearrangement joins TRBV6-5 to TRBJ1-5; no firm D call. Germline assignment: CDR1 MNHEY and CDR2 SVGAGI. The CDR3 is 15 residues long. CDR3 DNA sequence: TGTGCCAGCAGTGACTCGAGGACGGGGAATCAGCCCCAGCATTTT. Residues: CASSDSRTGNQPQHF.

CDR3 region: CASSYSTAGGTNEKLFF. The CDR3 region has the DNA TGTGCCAGCAGTTACTCTACGGCAGGGGGTACTAATGAAAAACTGTTTTTT. The chain is built from TRBV6-2 or TRBV6-3 and TRBJ1-4, with TRBD1 matching over 7 bases. The germline CDR1 and CDR2 sequences are MNHEY and SVGEGT. Trimming took 0 bases from V and 2 from J; bases not matched to a gene: 6. This CDR3 spans 17 amino acids.

The chain combines TRBV9 with TRBJ2-3; weak D call: TRBD2 (5 bases). The CDR3 runs to 14 residues. V was trimmed by 0 bases and J by 9 bases, leaving 14 bases between them. Looked up from germline, CDR1 is SGDLS and CDR2 is YYNGEE. In nucleotides, the CDR3 is TGTGCCAGCAGCGTAGCTAGCCAACGTGGGACGCAGTATTTT. Its translation: CASSVASQRGTQYF.

This chain joins TRBV13 and TRBJ2-3, with TRBD2 matching over 11 bases. The CDR3 sequence is 19 residues long. Germline lookup yields CDR1 PRHDT and CDR2 FYEKMQ (reference sequence). The trim removed 0 bases at V and 0 bases at J, leaving 8 bases unmatched. In DNA, the CDR3 is TGTGCCAGCAGCTTAGGACTAGCGGGGGCCGGTGCTAGCACAGATACGCAGTATTTT. It encodes CASSLGLAGAGASTDTQYF.

The gene calls are TRBV12-3 or TRBV12-4 and TRBJ1-1, with a possible D match to TRBD1 (5 bases). The CDR3 has 11 residues. Trimming shortened V by 4 bases and J by 10 bases, and 10 bases separated the two germline ends. CDR3 nucleotides: TGTGCCAGCAGTTGGGGTAGGGGAGCTTTCTTT. As protein: CASSWGRGAFF.

The chain recombines TRBV7-7 with TRBJ2-1, with TRBD2 identical over 8 bases. This CDR3 spans 15 amino acids. Germline V gene sequence: CDR1 SSHAT, CDR2 FNYEAQ (reference sequence). V shed 4 bases and J 0 bases; nucleotides not matched to a gene: 2. DNA of the CDR3: TGTGCCAGCAGCTCGCGGGGGGCCTCCTACAATGAGCAGTTCTTC. Protein sequence: CASSSRGASYNEQFF.

This clone was observed a single time. The chain is built from TRBV6-5 and TRBJ2-7; a weak D match, TRBD1 (5 bases). V gave up 4 bases and J gave up 0 bases, with 13 bases separating them. CDR3 length equals 15 residues. CDR1 is MNHEY, CDR2 SVGAGI, per germline. The CDR3 DNA follows: TGTGCCAGCAGTTTTAGGACACCGTCCTCCTACGAGCAGTACTTC. Translation gives CASSFRTPSSYEQYF.

The genes are TRBV15 and TRBJ2-7, with D maybe TRBD2 (6 bases). The CDR3 consists of 15 residues. Trimming removed 4 bases at V and 2 bases at J, with 15 bases between. Germline CDR1 LNHNV, CDR2 YYDKDF (reference sequence). CDR3 in amino acids: CATSIRHGGAYEQYF. CDR3 DNA: TGTGCCACCAGCATCCGTCACGGGGGTGCCTACGAGCAGTACTTC. Looking up the rest from reference TRBV15 and TRBJ2-7 gives the full variable domain: DAMVIQNPRYQVTQFGKPVTLSCSQTLNHNVMYWYQQKSSQAPKLLFHYYDKDFNNEADTPDNFQSRRPNTSFCFLDIRSPGLGDTAMYLCATSIRHGGAYEQYFGPGTRLTVT.

This sequence joins TRBV5-4 and TRBJ1-1, with TRBD1 matching 7 bases. This CDR3 is 14 amino acids long. Germline V gene sequence: CDR1 SGHNT, CDR2 YYREEE (reference sequence). V lost 6 bases to trimming and J lost 4 bases; unmatched junction nucleotides: 9. For the CDR3, the DNA is TGTGCCAGCAACGTACAGGGGATGGCCACTGAAGCTTTCTTT. This encodes CASNVQGMATEAFF.

This sequence joins TRBV3-1 (or the pseudogene TRBV3-2) and TRBJ1-2; D not resolved. The germline gives CDR1 LGHDT, CDR2 YNNKEL (reference sequence). The CDR3 has 14 residues. Trimming left V 0 bases short and J 4 bases short, with 9 bases between. CDR3 loop: CASSQERTAYGYTF. The CDR3 nucleotides are TGTGCCAGCAGCCAAGAACGTACAGCCTATGGCTACACCTTC.

This sequence joins TRBV9 and TRBJ2-1; TRBD2 agrees at 11 bases. Germline V lookup: CDR1 SGDLS, CDR2 YYNGEE. The CDR3 runs to 15 residues. The junction had 3 bases not matched to a gene; V was cut back by 3 bases and J by 4 bases. The CDR3 sequence is CASSARLAGYNEQFF. CDR3 coding DNA: TGTGCCAGCAGCGCCCGACTAGCGGGGTACAATGAGCAGTTCTTC.

The V gene is TRBV5-1, the J gene TRBJ1-1, with 8 nucleotides matching TRBD1. Germline V lookup: CDR1 SGHRS, CDR2 YFSETQ. The CDR3 spans 16 residues. V lost 0 bases to trimming and J lost 1 base; unmatched junction nucleotides: 5. For the CDR3, the DNA is TGCGCCAGCAGCTTGGGCCAGGGGGCGAGGAACACTGAAGCTTTCTTT. Translating it yields CASSLGQGARNTEAFF.

This clone was counted a single time. The rearrangement links TRBV7-9 to TRBJ2-7; 9 bases fit TRBD1. This CDR3 region has 15 residues. V shed 5 bases, J shed 1 base, and the junction held 6 bases outside the gene matches. CDR1 and CDR2 (germline): SEHNR, FQNEAQ (reference sequence). The DNA of the CDR3 is TGTGCCAGCAGCCCGACAGGGGGTAAATCCTACGAGCAGTACTTC. It specifies CASSPTGGKSYEQYF. Full variable domain (missing parts from reference TRBV7-9 and TRBJ2-7): DTGVSQNPRHKITKRGQNVTFRCDPISEHNRLYWYRQTLGQGPEFLTYFQNEAQLEKSRLLSDRFSAERPKGSFSTLEIQRTEQGDSAMYLCASSPTGGKSYEQYFGPGTRLTVT.

The chain joins TRBV20-1 to TRBJ1-1; D is ambiguous. Looked up from germline, CDR1 is DFQATT and CDR2 is SNEGSKA (reference sequence). The CDR3 totals 11 residues. V gave up 3 bases and J gave up 6 bases, with 8 bases separating them. In DNA form, the CDR3 reads TGCAGTGCTAGCCCGGAGGCTGAAGCTTTCTTT. It is translated as CSASPEAEAFF.